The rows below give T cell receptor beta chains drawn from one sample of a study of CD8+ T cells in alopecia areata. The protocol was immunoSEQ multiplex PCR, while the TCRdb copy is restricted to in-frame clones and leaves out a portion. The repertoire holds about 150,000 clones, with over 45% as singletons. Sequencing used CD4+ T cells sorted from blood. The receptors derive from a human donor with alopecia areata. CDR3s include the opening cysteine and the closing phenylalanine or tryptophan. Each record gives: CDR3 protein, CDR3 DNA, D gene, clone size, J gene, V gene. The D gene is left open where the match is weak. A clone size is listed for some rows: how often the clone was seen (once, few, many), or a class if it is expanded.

CDR3 protein: CASRGRVGYGYTF
CDR3 DNA: TGTGCCAGCAGAGGCAGGGTCGGATACGGCTACACCTTC
D gene: NA
clone size: NA
J gene: TRBJ1-2
V gene: TRBV28

CDR3 protein: CASSYRGQETQYF
CDR3 DNA: TGCGCCAGCAGCTACAGGGGTCAAGAGACCCAGTACTTC
D gene: TRBD1
clone size: NA
J gene: TRBJ2-5
V gene: TRBV5-1

CDR3 protein: CASSPLGTDQETQYF
CDR3 DNA: TGTGCCAGCAGCCCACTTGGGACAGATCAAGAGACCCAGTACTTC
D gene: TRBD1
clone size: NA
J gene: TRBJ2-5
V gene: TRBV5-6

CDR3 protein: CASSLEPGGVGYTF
CDR3 DNA: TGTGCCAGCAGCTTAGAGCCAGGGGGCGTTGGCTACACCTTC
D gene: TRBD1
clone size: NA
J gene: TRBJ1-2
V gene: TRBV7-6

CDR3 protein: CASSGRGLMNTEAFF
CDR3 DNA: TGTGCCAGCAGCGGACGAGGACTGATGAACACTGAAGCTTTCTTT
D gene: NA
clone size: once
J gene: TRBJ1-1
V gene: TRBV9

CDR3 protein: CASSSGQVQETQYF
CDR3 DNA: TGTGCCAGCAGTTCAGGACAGGTTCAAGAGACCCAGTACTTC
D gene: TRBD1
clone size: NA
J gene: TRBJ2-5
V gene: TRBV28

CDR3 protein: CSASIAVEQYF
CDR3 DNA: TGCAGTGCTAGTATCGCGGTCGAGCAGTACTTC
D gene: NA
clone size: NA
J gene: TRBJ2-7
V gene: TRBV20-1

CDR3 protein: CASSLLNLGSYSGANVLTF
CDR3 DNA: TGTGCCAGCAGCTTATTGAATTTGGGCTCCTACTCTGGGGCCAACGTCCTGACTTTC
D gene: NA
clone size: few
J gene: TRBJ2-6
V gene: TRBV7-8

CDR3 protein: CSVGQTTSYEQYF
CDR3 DNA: TGCAGCGTTGGACAGACGACCTCCTACGAGCAGTACTTC
D gene: NA
clone size: few
J gene: TRBJ2-7
V gene: TRBV29-1

CDR3 protein: CASSSTAYEQYF
CDR3 DNA: TGTGCCAGCAGCTCGACTGCATACGAGCAGTACTTC
D gene: NA
clone size: NA
J gene: TRBJ2-7
V gene: TRBV7-2

CDR3 protein: CASSLAGGATDTQYF
CDR3 DNA: TGTGCCAGCAGCTTGGCTGGGGGGGCAACAGATACGCAGTATTTT
D gene: NA
clone size: few
J gene: TRBJ2-3
V gene: TRBV5-5

CDR3 protein: CASSFVGDDQPQHF
CDR3 DNA: TGTGCCAGCAGCTTCGTAGGGGATGACCAGCCCCAGCATTTT
D gene: NA
clone size: NA
J gene: TRBJ1-5
V gene: TRBV7-2

CDR3 protein: CASSQDMAGSFYEQYF
CDR3 DNA: TGTGCCAGCAGCCAAGATATGGCAGGTTCATTTTACGAGCAGTACTTC
D gene: NA
clone size: few
J gene: TRBJ2-7
V gene: TRBV4-2

CDR3 protein: CASSARTDLKGTQYF
CDR3 DNA: TGTGCCAGCAGTGCAAGGACAGACCTAAAGGGGACCCAGTACTTC
D gene: NA
clone size: NA
J gene: TRBJ2-5
V gene: TRBV2

CDR3 protein: CATSTGDGTEAFF
CDR3 DNA: TGTGCCACCAGCACAGGTGACGGCACTGAAGCTTTCTTT
D gene: NA
clone size: NA
J gene: TRBJ1-1
V gene: TRBV15

CDR3 protein: CASSLVRTGADTTEAFF
CDR3 DNA: TGCGCCAGCAGCTTGGTCCGGACAGGGGCAGACACCACTGAAGCTTTCTTT
D gene: TRBD1
clone size: NA
J gene: TRBJ1-1
V gene: TRBV5-1

CDR3 protein: CASSLVRLYNEQFF
CDR3 DNA: TGTGCCAGCAGCTTGGTGCGTCTCTACAATGAGCAGTTCTTC
D gene: NA
clone size: NA
J gene: TRBJ2-1
V gene: TRBV5-6

CDR3 protein: CSVDLGGNTEAFF
CDR3 DNA: TGCAGCGTTGACCTAGGGGGGAACACTGAAGCTTTCTTT
D gene: NA
clone size: few
J gene: TRBJ1-1
V gene: TRBV29-1

CDR3 protein: CASSLDPGRPYGYTF
CDR3 DNA: TGTGCCAGCAGCTTAGACCCGGGGCGGCCCTATGGCTACACCTTC
D gene: NA
clone size: NA
J gene: TRBJ1-2
V gene: TRBV7-2

CDR3 protein: CSVGGGQERYNEQFF
CDR3 DNA: TGCAGCGTTGGGGGGGGCCAGGAACGTTACAATGAGCAGTTCTTC
D gene: NA
clone size: few
J gene: TRBJ2-1
V gene: TRBV29-1

CDR3 protein: CASSEAPAMTQYF
CDR3 DNA: TGTGCCAGCAGTGAAGCGCCCGCTATGACCCAGTACTTC
D gene: NA
clone size: NA
J gene: TRBJ2-5
V gene: TRBV2

CDR3 protein: CASSPRVGWTEAFF
CDR3 DNA: TGCGCCAGCAGCCCCAGGGTGGGGTGGACTGAAGCTTTCTTT
D gene: NA
clone size: NA
J gene: TRBJ1-1
V gene: TRBV5-1

CDR3 protein: CASSLTALWFF
CDR3 DNA: TGTGCCAGCAGCCTAACGGCCCTCTGGTTCTTC
D gene: NA
clone size: NA
J gene: TRBJ2-1
V gene: TRBV7-9

CDR3 protein: CASNKPQGLAYEQYF
CDR3 DNA: TGTGCCAGCAACAAGCCCCAGGGTCTTGCCTACGAGCAGTACTTC
D gene: NA
clone size: NA
J gene: TRBJ2-7
V gene: TRBV28

CDR3 protein: CAISPGQDYEQYF
CDR3 DNA: TGTGCCATCAGCCCGGGACAAGACTACGAGCAGTACTTC
D gene: NA
clone size: NA
J gene: TRBJ2-7
V gene: TRBV10-3

CDR3 protein: CATQGNTEAFF
CDR3 DNA: TGTGCCACCCAGGGAAACACTGAAGCTTTCTTT
D gene: NA
clone size: NA
J gene: TRBJ1-1
V gene: TRBV10-3

CDR3 protein: CASSSGHIAETQYF
CDR3 DNA: TGTGCCAGCAGCTCCGGACACATCGCGGAGACCCAGTACTTC
D gene: NA
clone size: NA
J gene: TRBJ2-5
V gene: TRBV7-2